This T cell receptor beta chain is drawn from a study of blood T cell repertoires in COVID-19. Trimming took 7 bases from V and 1 from J; bases not matched to a gene: 3. Germline V gene sequence: CDR1 SEHNR, CDR2 FQNEAQ (reference sequence). This CDR3 region has 13 residues. Some clones are missing from TCRdb's copy, which holds only in-frame ones; the method was immunoSEQ multiplex PCR. The sample has about 180,000 clones; over 80% are singletons. The sequenced sample was peripheral blood. The TCR comes from a woman aged 40 to 50 with COVID-19, enrolled during active disease. This chain uses TRBV7-9 with TRBJ2-5; TRBD2 aligns across 7 bases. In DNA, the CDR3 is TGTGCCAGCACCCCGGGAGGCCAAGAGACCCAGTACTTC. Protein sequence: CASTPGGQETQYF.